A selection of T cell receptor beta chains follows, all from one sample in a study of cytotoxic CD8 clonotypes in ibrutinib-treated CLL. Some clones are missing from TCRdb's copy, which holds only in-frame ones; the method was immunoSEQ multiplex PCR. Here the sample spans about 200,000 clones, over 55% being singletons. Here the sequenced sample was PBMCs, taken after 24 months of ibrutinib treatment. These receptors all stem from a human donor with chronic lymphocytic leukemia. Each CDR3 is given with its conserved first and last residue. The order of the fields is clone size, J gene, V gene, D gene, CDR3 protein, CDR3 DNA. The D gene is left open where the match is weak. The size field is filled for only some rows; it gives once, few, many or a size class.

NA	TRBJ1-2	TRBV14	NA	CASSQAQSNYGYTF	TGTGCCAGCAGCCAAGCCCAATCTAACTATGGCTACACCTTC
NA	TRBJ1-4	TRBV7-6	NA	CASSLGEGGLGYEKLFF	TGTGCCAGCAGCTTAGGCGAGGGGGGACTGGGGTATGAAAAACTGTTTTTT
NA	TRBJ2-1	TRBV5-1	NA	CASSWSGGAASYNEQFF	TGCGCCAGCAGCTGGTCAGGAGGGGCCGCCTCCTACAATGAGCAGTTCTTC
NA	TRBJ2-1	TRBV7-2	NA	CASSLRLAGRFVNEQFF	TGTGCCAGCAGCTTACGGCTGGCAGGGCGGTTCGTGAATGAGCAGTTCTTC
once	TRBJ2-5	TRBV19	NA	CASSTDGGETQYF	TGTGCCAGTAGTACGGACGGGGGAGAGACCCAGTACTTC
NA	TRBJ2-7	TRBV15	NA	CATSRDRVFDEQYF	TGTGCCACCAGCAGAGATCGGGTATTCGACGAGCAGTACTTC
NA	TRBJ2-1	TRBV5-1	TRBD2	CASSLGTSFGDEQFF	TGCGCCAGCAGCTTGGGGACTAGTTTTGGCGATGAGCAGTTCTTC
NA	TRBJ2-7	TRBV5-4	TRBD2	CASSFGLAGGYEQYF	TGTGCCAGCAGCTTTGGGTTAGCGGGAGGTTACGAGCAGTACTTC
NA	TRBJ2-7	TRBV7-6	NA	CASSTELGSPLSNEQYF	TGTGCCAGCAGCACCGAGCTGGGGTCCCCCCTCAGCAACGAGCAGTACTTC
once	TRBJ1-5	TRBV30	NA	CAWRSFPNQPQHF	TGTGCCTGGAGGTCCTTCCCCAATCAGCCCCAGCATTTT
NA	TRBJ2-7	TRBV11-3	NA	CASSAAEQYF	TGTGCCAGCAGCGCCGCCGAGCAGTACTTC
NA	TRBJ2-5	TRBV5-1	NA	CASSLSAISQETQYF	TGCGCCAGCAGCTTGTCGGCTATATCTCAAGAGACCCAGTACTTC
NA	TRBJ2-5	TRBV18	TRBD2	CASSPGLAGVMSETQYF	TGTGCCAGCTCACCTGGACTAGCGGGAGTTATGTCAGAGACCCAGTACTTC
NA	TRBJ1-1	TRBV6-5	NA	CASSYSGGGVLEAFF	TGTGCCAGCAGTTACTCGGGGGGAGGGGTTCTTGAAGCTTTCTTT
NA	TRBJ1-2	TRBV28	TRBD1	CASTVPGQGDYGYTF	TGTGCCAGCACCGTCCCGGGACAGGGTGACTATGGCTACACCTTC
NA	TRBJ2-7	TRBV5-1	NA	CASSLIIAYEQYF	TGCGCCAGCAGCTTGATCATTGCCTACGAGCAGTACTTC
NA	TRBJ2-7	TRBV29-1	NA	CSVEDRAGTTRLGYEQYF	TGCAGCGTTGAAGATCGTGCCGGTACGACAAGGTTGGGCTACGAGCAGTACTTC
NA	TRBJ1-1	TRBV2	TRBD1	CASSGTDRGNTEAFF	TGTGCCAGCAGTGGAACGGACAGGGGGAACACTGAAGCTTTCTTT
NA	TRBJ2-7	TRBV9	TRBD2	CASGGPSGPSYEQYF	TGTGCCAGCGGCGGCCCTAGCGGGCCCTCCTACGAGCAGTACTTC
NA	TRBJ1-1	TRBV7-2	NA	CASSLLRDTEAFF	TGTGCCAGCAGTTTGTTACGGGACACTGAAGCTTTCTTT
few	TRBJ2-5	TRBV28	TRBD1	CAILDRAIETQYF	TGTGCCATCCTGGACAGGGCGATCGAGACCCAGTACTTC
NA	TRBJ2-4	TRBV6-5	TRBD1	CASSYSDRGDIQYF	TGTGCCAGCAGTTACTCGGACAGGGGAGACATTCAGTACTTC
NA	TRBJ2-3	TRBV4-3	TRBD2	CASSQDLTGLGRTDTQYF	TGCGCCAGCAGCCAAGATCTTACGGGACTAGGGCGCACAGATACGCAGTATTTT
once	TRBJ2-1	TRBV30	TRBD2	CAWSAGTSSYNEQFF	TGTGCCTGGAGTGCCGGGACTAGCAGCTACAATGAGCAGTTCTTC
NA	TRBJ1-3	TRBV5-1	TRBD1	CASRRTGRGNTIYF	TGCGCCAGCAGGAGGACAGGGAGAGGAAACACCATATATTTT
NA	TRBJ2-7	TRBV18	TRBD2	CASWGIAGGRSYEQYF	TGTGCCAGCTGGGGGATAGCGGGAGGCCGGAGCTACGAGCAGTACTTC
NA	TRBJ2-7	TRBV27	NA	CASSLTGSPVSEQYF	TGTGCCAGCAGTTTAACAGGGAGCCCAGTATCCGAGCAGTACTTC
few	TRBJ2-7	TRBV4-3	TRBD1	CASSQAGTGPYEQYF	TGCGCCAGCAGCCAAGCCGGGACAGGGCCCTACGAGCAGTACTTC
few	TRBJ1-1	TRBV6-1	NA	CASSVTEPDTEAFF	TGTGCCAGCAGTGTAACCGAGCCTGACACTGAAGCTTTCTTT
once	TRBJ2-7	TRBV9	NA	CASSPSGGLLSYEQYF	TGTGCCAGCAGCCCCTCCGGGGGGCTCCTTAGCTACGAGCAGTACTTC
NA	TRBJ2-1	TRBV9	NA	CASSVDPRSYNEQFF	TGTGCCAGCAGCGTAGATCCCCGCAGCTACAATGAGCAGTTCTTC
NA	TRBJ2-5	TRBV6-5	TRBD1	CASSYSSTGLQTQYF	TGTGCCAGCAGTTACTCCTCGACAGGGCTGCAGACCCAGTACTTC
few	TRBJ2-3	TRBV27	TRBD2	CASKSITWLAGMGGADTQYF	TGTGCCAGCAAATCCATAACGTGGCTAGCGGGCATGGGAGGTGCAGATACGCAGTATTTT
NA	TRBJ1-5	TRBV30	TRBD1	CAWQQGARGRQPQHF	TGTGCCTGGCAACAGGGGGCCCGGGGGAGGCAGCCCCAGCATTTT
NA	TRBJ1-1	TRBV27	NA	CASSPGRGRRNTEAFF	TGTGCCAGCAGTCCAGGGAGGGGTAGGCGGAACACTGAAGCTTTCTTT
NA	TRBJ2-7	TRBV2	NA	CASSREDLAYEQYF	TGTGCCAGCAGTCGCGAGGATTTGGCCTACGAGCAGTACTTC
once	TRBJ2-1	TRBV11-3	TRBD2	CASSSFRAGGPRNEQFF	TGTGCCAGCAGCTCGTTCCGGGCGGGAGGGCCTCGTAATGAGCAGTTCTTC
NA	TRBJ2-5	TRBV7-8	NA	CASNQKRGVGETQYF	TGTGCCAGCAACCAAAAAAGGGGAGTGGGAGAGACCCAGTACTTC
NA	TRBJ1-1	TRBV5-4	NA	CASRSLTENTEAFF	TGTGCCAGCAGGTCACTCACTGAGAACACTGAAGCTTTCTTT
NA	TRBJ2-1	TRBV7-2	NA	CASSFTGSSYNEQFF	TGTGCCAGCAGCTTCACAGGGAGCTCCTACAATGAGCAGTTCTTC
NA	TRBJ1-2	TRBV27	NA	CASGSFAGHGYTF	TGTGCCAGCGGATCCTTCGCCGGTCATGGCTACACCTTC
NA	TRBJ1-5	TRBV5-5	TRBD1	CASNPDRGPQPQHF	TGTGCCAGCAACCCAGACAGGGGGCCTCAGCCCCAGCATTTT
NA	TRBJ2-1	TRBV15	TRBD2	CATSSGRLAALSSYNEQFF	TGTGCCACCAGCAGTGGTAGGCTAGCGGCCTTAAGCTCCTACAATGAGCAGTTCTTC
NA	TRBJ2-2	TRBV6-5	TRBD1	CASSRDRGTGELFF	TGTGCCAGCAGTCGGGACAGGGGAACCGGGGAGCTGTTTTTT
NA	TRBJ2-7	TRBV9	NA	CASSVDETPYEQYF	TGTGCCAGCAGCGTAGATGAGACACCCTACGAGCAGTACTTC
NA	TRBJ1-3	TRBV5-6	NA	CASTTGAFSGNTIYF	TGTGCCAGCACTACTGGAGCCTTCTCTGGAAACACCATATATTTT
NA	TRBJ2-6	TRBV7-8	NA	CASSPGESGANVLTF	TGTGCCAGCAGCCCCGGGGAGTCTGGGGCCAACGTCCTGACTTTC
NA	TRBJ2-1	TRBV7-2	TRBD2	CASSPNSRIAGVDNEQFF	TGTGCCAGCAGCCCGAATTCCCGTATAGCGGGAGTAGACAATGAGCAGTTCTTC
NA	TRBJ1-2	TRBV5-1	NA	CASRREANYGYTF	TGCGCCAGCAGGAGAGAAGCTAACTATGGCTACACCTTC
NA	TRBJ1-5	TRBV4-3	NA	CASSQNTRSNQPQHF	TGCGCCAGCAGCCAAAACACACGGAGCAATCAGCCCCAGCATTTT
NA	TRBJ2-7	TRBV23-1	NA	CASSRNQGRKIIYEQYF	TGCGCCAGCAGCCGAAATCAGGGGCGAAAAATTATCTACGAGCAGTACTTC
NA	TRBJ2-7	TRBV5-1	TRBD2	CASSLGTSLYEQYF	TGCGCCAGCAGCTTGGGGACTAGCCTGTACGAGCAGTACTTC
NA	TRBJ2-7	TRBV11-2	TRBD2	CASSLGVGTTYEQYF	TGTGCCAGCAGCTTAGGGGTCGGGACTACCTACGAGCAGTACTTC
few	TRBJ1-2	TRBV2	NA	CASSRDRVYGYTF	TGTGCCAGCAGTCGAGACAGAGTCTATGGCTACACCTTC